The 17 T cell receptor beta chains listed next were all sequenced from one sample in a study of CD8 T cells in ankylosing spondylitis. TCRdb reprocessed the 5' RACE reads via MiXCR and lists one record per CDR3 protein. The sample has roughly 160,000 distinct CDR3 sequences; 9.5% to 13% are singletons. Sequencing was carried out using blood, either unsorted or a sorted T cell fraction (not recorded which). These receptors all come from a male donor with ankylosing spondylitis or in good health (not recorded which).

Ten or more counts support this clonotype. The chain joins TRBV4-3 to TRBJ2-7, with D perhaps assigned TRBD1 or TRBD2 (6 bases each). Germline loops: CDR1 LGHNA, CDR2 YSLEER. This CDR3 is built from 15 residues. V gave up 1 base and J gave up 3 bases, with 13 bases separating them. The CDR3 here is CASSQGRGRGYEQYF. CDR3 in DNA: TGCGCCAGCAGCCAAGGGCGGGGCAGGGGCTACGAGCAGTACTTC.

This clonotype came up many times. V and J are TRBV10-3 and TRBJ1-2; 8 bases are a match to TRBD1. Germline V gene sequence: CDR1 ENHRY, CDR2 SYGVKD. Unmatched junction bases numbered 12, after V lost 6 bases and J lost 6 bases. CDR3 length equals 15 residues. CDR3 nucleotide sequence: TGTGCCATCAGCGCGGCCGGGACAGGAGAAAATGGCTACACCTTC. It encodes CAISAAGTGENGYTF.

This clonotype appeared a few times. V gene TRBV5-1 combines with J gene TRBJ2-1; 10 nucleotides agree with TRBD2. V shed 4 bases, J shed 5 bases, and the junction held 3 bases outside the gene matches. The CDR3 covers 14 residues. Germline V gives CDR1 SGHRS, CDR2 YFSETQ. In DNA, the CDR3 is TGCGCCAGCAGCGGGACTAGCGCCCACAATGAGCAGTTCTTC. This sequence encodes CASSGTSAHNEQFF.

This clonotype was seen many times. The rearrangement uses TRBV7-6 and TRBJ1-3; D possibly corresponds to TRBD1 (5 bases). Germline-derived CDR1 and CDR2 are SGHVS and FNYEAQ. V was cut by 5 bases and J by 1 base, with 12 bases left in between. The CDR3 sequence is 15 residues long. CDR3 protein: CASSPGSGSGNTIYF. The CDR3 DNA is TGTGCCAGCAGCCCAGGGAGCGGGTCTGGAAACACCATATATTTT.

To note about this clonotype: A read error may account for a junction end that differs from germline. This chain uses TRBV6-2 or TRBV6-3 with TRBJ2-3; TRBD2 agrees at 8 bases. Germline values: CDR1 MNHEY, CDR2 SVGEGT. The CDR3 is made up of 21 amino acids. In DNA form, the CDR3 reads TGTGCCGGCAGTAACCCCCCGGGACTAGGGGAGCCCACGACCGCGACAGATACGCAGTATTTT. It codes for CAGSNPPGLGEPTTATDTQYF.

This chain joins TRBV4-3 and TRBJ2-7; 7 bases are a match to TRBD2. The CDR3 length is 16 residues. The germline V gene has CDR1 LGHNA and CDR2 YSLEER. The J segment lost 3 bases and the V segment lost 0 bases, leaving 8 bases of the junction unmatched. The CDR3 nucleotides are TGCGCCAGCAGCCAAGAATGGGGGGGAAGGGGCTACGAGCAGTACTTC. Translated, it gives CASSQEWGGRGYEQYF.

The table lists this clonotype with many counts. The rearrangement links TRBV5-1 to TRBJ2-7; D may be TRBD2 (7 bases). Germline CDR1 reads SGHRS; CDR2 reads YFSETQ. Trimming pared 4 bases from V and 2 bases from J, leaving 13 bases between. The CDR3 consists of 14 residues. The CDR3 region is CASSRGGGAYEQYF. The CDR3 DNA follows: TGCGCCAGCAGCAGGGGGGGCGGAGCCTACGAGCAGTACTTC.

The chain uses TRBV6-5 and TRBJ1-2, with 7 bases lining up with TRBD1. CDR1 is MNHEY and CDR2 is SVGAGI in the germline V gene. After removal of 0 bases from V and 5 bases from J, the junction contained 9 bases not matched to a gene. This CDR3 is 16 amino acids long. The CDR3 bases are TGTGCCAGCAGTTACTCGAGAGTCAGGGGGATATATGGCTACACCTTC. It yields the protein CASSYSRVRGIYGYTF.

Ten or more counts support this clonotype. The CDR3 DNA reads as TGTGCCAGCAGTTTTATGGACACCGGGGAGCTGTTTTTT. Protein: CASSFMDTGELFF. The chain recombines TRBV12-3 or TRBV12-4 with TRBJ2-2; unclear D gene. The germline V and J ends were trimmed by 3 bases and 3 bases, with 5 bases remaining between them. The CDR3 is 13 residues long.

This clonotype appeared many times. The rearrangement joins TRBV28 to TRBJ1-4; D remains unclear. CDR1 is MDHEN, CDR2 SYDVKM, per germline. The length of the CDR3 is 14 residues. V lost 6 bases, J lost 0 bases, and 8 bases lay in between. The CDR3 DNA follows: TGTGCCAGCAGACCCCTGACAACTAATGAAAAACTGTTTTTT. It specifies CASRPLTTNEKLFF.

This clonotype was seen a handful of times. This chain uses TRBV18 with TRBJ2-3; 9 bases are a match to TRBD2. V shed 4 bases, J shed 5 bases, and the junction held 10 bases outside the gene matches. The CDR3 totals 16 residues. In germline, CDR1 is KGHSH, CDR2 LQKENI. The CDR3 bases are TGTGCCAGCTCACAACGGGGAGCGGGAGGAGTAGATACGCAGTATTTT. Translating it yields CASSQRGAGGVDTQYF. Full variable domain (outside the CDR3, taken from reference TRBV18 and TRBJ2-3): NAGVMQNPRHLVRRRGQEARLRCSPMKGHSHVYWYRQLPEEGLKFMVYLQKENIIDESGMPKERFSAEFPKEGPSILRIQQVVRGDSAAYFCASSQRGAGGVDTQYFGPGTRLTVL.

This clonotype was counted a single time. A much more abundant neighbour one base away suggests this may be a read error. This chain links TRBV29-1 with TRBJ1-2; TRBD1 might be the D (5 bases). Between the trimmed V and J ends, which lost 4 bases and 4 bases, there was a span of 13 bases. CDR3 length: 13 amino acids. Looked up from germline, CDR1 is SQVTM and CDR2 is ANQGSEA. As DNA, the CDR3 is TGCAGCGTTGGAGCTCGGGGGGGCTATGGCTACACCTTC. The encoded protein is CSVGARGGYGYTF.

This clonotype has at least ten counts. The V call is TRBV21-1, the J call TRBJ2-7; TRBD1 is taken as the D call from the table, unchecked against the DNA. TRBV21-1 is described as a pseudogene. This CDR3 comprises 18 residues. In nucleotides, the CDR3 is TGTGCCAGCAGCAATGGATTACGCAGCGGGCGCCCCCCCTACGAGCAGTACTTC. Protein sequence: CASSNGLRSGRPPYEQYF.

This clonotype turned up a few times. The chain joins TRBV11-2 to TRBJ2-2, with D perhaps given as TRBD1 or TRBD2 (7 bases each). V lost 2 bases, J lost 7 bases, and 11 bases lay in between. The germline V gene has CDR1 SGHAT and CDR2 FQNNGV. This CDR3 region has 14 residues. CDR3 sequence reads: CASSLQRDSGELFF. The CDR3 DNA reads as TGTGCCAGCAGCTTACAGCGGGACAGCGGGGAGCTGTTTTTT.

About this clonotype: This sequence may be a read error, since a much larger clone differs from it by one base. The genes are TRBV5-1 and TRBJ2-7; D is possibly TRBD1 or TRBD2 (6 bases each). The CDR3 totals 12 residues. Germline loops: CDR1 SGHRS, CDR2 YFSETQ. The CDR3 reads CACSFRGDEQYF. The CDR3 DNA sequence: TGCGCCTGCAGTTTTAGGGGGGACGAGCAGTACTTC.

The chain joins TRBV7-2 to TRBJ1-1, with 10 nucleotides matching TRBD1. The V segment lost 8 bases and the J segment 5 bases; nucleotides outside the gene matches: 8. The CDR3 has 14 residues. Germline V gene sequence: CDR1 SGHTA, CDR2 FQGNSA. The CDR3, as DNA: TGTGCCAGCGGCGGGAGGGACAGGGGAACTGAAGCTTTCTTT. It codes for CASGGRDRGTEAFF.

The V gene is TRBV12-3 or TRBV12-4, the J gene TRBJ1-3; D not resolved. V shed 8 bases and J shed 0 bases, with 8 bases lying between them. The CDR3 loop spans 13 amino acids. CDR3 sequence (DNA): TGTGCCAGCGGACGGAGCTCTGGAAACACCATATATTTT. Translating gives CASGRSSGNTIYF.